This TCR beta chain is drawn from a study of blood T cell repertoires in COVID-19. Germline-derived CDR1 and CDR2 are SGHNT and YYREEE (reference sequence). The CDR3 runs 13 residues. Trimming pared 10 bases from V and 0 bases from J, leaving 8 bases between. Some clones are missing from TCRdb's copy, which holds only in-frame ones; the method was immunoSEQ multiplex PCR. The data contain roughly 200,000 clones, around 76% of them singletons. The chain uses TRBV5-4 and TRBJ1-6; D uncertain. The TCR was taken from a woman aged 45-65 years with active or convalescent COVID-19. Sequencing was done on a sample of peripheral blood. In nucleotides, the CDR3 is TGTGCCGCACGGAGCTCCTATAATTCACCCCTCCACTTT. It encodes CAARSSYNSPLHF. Based on the CDR3 plus reference TRBV5-4 and TRBJ1-6, the full variable domain is ETGVTQSPTHLIKTRGQQVTLRCSSQSGHNTVSWYQQALGQGPQFIFQYYREEENGRGNFPPRFSGLQFPNYSSELNVNALELDDSALYLCAARSSYNSPLHFGNGTRLTVT.